Below are 5 T cell receptor beta chains sequenced from a single sample in a study of T-cell reconstitution after alpha-beta-depleted transplantation in children. Library preparation (for TCRbeta) was performed with unique molecular identifiers. TCRdb recomputed calls from the PCR reads with MiXCR, one row per CDR3 protein. Seen here are approximately 300,000 distinct CDR3 sequences, about 9.9% observed once, and the top ten hold around a quarter. The material sequenced was peripheral blood, taken 180 days after TCRalphabeta/CD19-depleted stem cell transplant. The origin of the receptors is a male patient aged 2-15 years who had a stem cell transplant for chronic granulomatous disease, so the T cells may come from the graft donor.

This clonotype was seen at least ten times. V is TRBV15 and J is TRBJ2-6; possible D gene TRBD1, 6 bases. V shed 3 bases and J shed 1 base, with 10 bases lying between them. CDR3 length: 16 residues. Germline lookup yields CDR1 LNHNV and CDR2 YYDKDF (reference sequence). CDR3 sequence (DNA): TGTGCCACCAGCAGGGCTCAGGGGTCTGGGGCCAACGTCCTGACTTTC. Translating gives CATSRAQGSGANVLTF.

This clonotype turned up a few times. The CDR3 here is CASSLVLLAGGAGELFF. The CDR3 nucleotides are TGTGCCAGCAGCTTAGTTTTGTTAGCGGGAGGGGCCGGGGAGCTGTTTTTT. This sequence joins TRBV7-2 and TRBJ2-2; TRBD2 agrees at 11 bases. Per germline, CDR1 SGHTA and CDR2 FQGNSA. This CDR3 contains 17 residues. Trimming took 1 base from V and 6 from J; bases not matched to a gene: 7. The full variable domain, its missing parts supplied by reference TRBV7-2 and TRBJ2-2, is GAGVSQSPSNKVTEKGKDVELRCDPISGHTALYWYRQSLGQGLEFLIYFQGNSAPDKSGLPSDRFSAERTGGSVSTLTIQRTQQEDSAVYLCASSLVLLAGGAGELFFGEGSRLTVL.

There are many counts of this clonotype. The CDR3 spells CASSRGSRSTDTQYF. CDR3 nucleotide sequence: TGTGCCAGCAGTCGGGGTTCCCGAAGCACAGATACGCAGTATTTT. The chain is built from TRBV28 and TRBJ2-3; D might be TRBD2 (5 bases). V was clipped by 5 bases and J by 0 bases, with 12 bases between them. The germline gives CDR1 MDHEN, CDR2 SYDVKM. This CDR3 spans 15 amino acids.

This clonotype was found many times. The chain combines TRBV12-3 or TRBV12-4 with TRBJ1-1; unclear D gene. This CDR3 is 15 amino acids long. The ends were cut back, 4 bases at V and 1 base at J, with 13 bases in the middle. The chain's CDR3 is CASSSGLPRNTEAFF. CDR3 DNA sequence: TGTGCCAGCAGTTCCGGACTGCCTCGGAACACTGAAGCTTTCTTT.

The table lists this clonotype with many counts. This rearrangement joins TRBV2 to TRBJ2-3; D is perhaps TRBD1 (5 bases). The CDR3 spans 13 residues. Per germline, CDR1 SNHLY and CDR2 FYNNEI. Trimming took off 6 bases at V and 3 bases at J, with 10 bases between the two ends. CDR3: CASRTTATDTQYF. Here the CDR3 DNA reads TGTGCCAGCAGAACGACAGCTACAGATACGCAGTATTTT.